What follows is one T cell receptor beta chain and its context. This entry comes from a study of T cell changes during pregnancy in multiple sclerosis. Germline lookup yields CDR1 WNHNN and CDR2 SYGVQD (reference sequence). The CDR3 is made up of 12 amino acids. Trimming cost V 3 bases and J 8 bases, with 9 bases left between them. Produced via immunoSEQ multiplex PCR; TCRdb's table is partial and in-frame only. Of 35,000 to 50,000 clones listed, roughly nine tenths were seen once; the top ten hold more than 0.9%. The chain combines TRBV10-1 with TRBJ2-3; maybe TRBD1 (5 bases). The source was CD4+ T cells from peripheral blood mononuclear cells, collected after pregnancy. The source is a female donor with multiple sclerosis, enrolled in a pregnancy study. In DNA form, the CDR3 reads TGCGCCAGCAGTGATGGGGCAGGTACGCAGTATTTT. Translation: CASSDGAGTQYF.